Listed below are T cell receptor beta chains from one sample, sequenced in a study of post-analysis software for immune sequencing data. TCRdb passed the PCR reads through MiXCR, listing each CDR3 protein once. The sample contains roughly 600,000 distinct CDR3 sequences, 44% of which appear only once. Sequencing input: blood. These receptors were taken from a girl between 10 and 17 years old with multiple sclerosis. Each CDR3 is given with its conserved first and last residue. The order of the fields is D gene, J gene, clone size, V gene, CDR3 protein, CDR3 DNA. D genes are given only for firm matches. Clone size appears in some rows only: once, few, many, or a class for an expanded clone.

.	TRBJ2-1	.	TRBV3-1	CASRTRARFGEQFF	TGTGCCAGCCGTACGAGGGCAAGGTTCGGGGAGCAGTTCTTC
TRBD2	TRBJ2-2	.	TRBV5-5	CASSQRLAGNTGELFF	TGTGCCAGCAGCCAGAGACTAGCGGGAAATACCGGGGAGCTGTTTTTT
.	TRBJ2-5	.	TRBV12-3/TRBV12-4	CASSFVSLPRETQYF	TGTGCCAGCAGTTTCGTGAGTCTTCCCCGGGAGACCCAGTACTTC
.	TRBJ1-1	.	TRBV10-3	CAIRSRDTEAFF	TGTGCCATCCGTTCCCGGGACACTGAAGCTTTCTTT
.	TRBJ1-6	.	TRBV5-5	CASSLVDPDLYNSPLHF	TGTGCCAGCAGCCTTGTGGACCCCGATTTATACAATTCACCCCTCCACTTT
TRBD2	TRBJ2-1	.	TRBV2	CASLSGGPYNEQFF	TGTGCCAGCCTCAGCGGGGGTCCCTACAATGAGCAGTTCTTC
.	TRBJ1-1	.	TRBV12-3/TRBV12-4	CASSLRVGGFTDTTEAFF	TGTGCCAGCAGTTTAAGAGTGGGGGGATTCACTGACACAACTGAAGCTTTCTTT
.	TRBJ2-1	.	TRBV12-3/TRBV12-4	CASSFRTRNNEQFF	TGTGCCAGCAGTTTCCGAACGAGGAATAATGAGCAGTTCTTC
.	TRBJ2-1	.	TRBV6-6	CASSYSRIAAYNEQFF	TGTGCCAGCAGTTACTCGCGAATTGCAGCTTACAATGAGCAGTTCTTC
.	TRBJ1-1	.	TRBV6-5	CASSYIRTDSEAFF	TGTGCCAGCAGTTACATACGGACAGACAGTGAAGCTTTCTTT
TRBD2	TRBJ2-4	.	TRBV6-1	CASSGILAGDGNIQYF	TGTGCCAGCAGTGGTATATTAGCGGGGGACGGAAACATTCAGTACTTC
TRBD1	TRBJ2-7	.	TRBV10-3	CAIRGTGGDEQYF	TGTGCCATCAGGGGGACAGGAGGCGACGAGCAGTACTTC
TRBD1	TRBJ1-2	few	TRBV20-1	CSLRDRNYGYTF	TGCAGTCTAAGGGACAGAAACTATGGCTACACCTTC
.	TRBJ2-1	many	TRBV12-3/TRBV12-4	CASSSLNYEQFF	TGTGCCAGCAGTTCCCTCAATTATGAGCAGTTCTTC
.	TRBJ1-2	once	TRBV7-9	CASRGPEIYGYTF	TGTGCCAGCAGAGGCCCAGAAATCTATGGCTACACCTTC
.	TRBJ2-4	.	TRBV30	CAWGPMGDIQYF	TGTGCCTGGGGCCCAATGGGAGACATTCAGTACTTC
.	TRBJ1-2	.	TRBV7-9	CASSLSGGMSGYTF	TGTGCCAGCAGCTTAAGTGGGGGAATGAGCGGCTACACCTTC
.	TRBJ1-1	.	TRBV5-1	CATRGDIMAEAFF	TGCGCCACCCGGGGGGACATTATGGCTGAAGCTTTCTTT
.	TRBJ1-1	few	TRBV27	CASSLGPANTEAFF	TGTGCCAGCAGTTTAGGGCCAGCGAACACTGAAGCTTTCTTT
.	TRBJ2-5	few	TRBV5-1	CASSVGAAETQYF	TGCGCCAGCAGCGTTGGTGCAGCGGAGACCCAGTACTTC
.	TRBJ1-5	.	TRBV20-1	CSARRDTYQPQHF	TGCAGTGCTAGACGGGACACCTATCAGCCCCAGCATTTT
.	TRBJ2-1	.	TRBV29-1	CSVGVNNEQFF	TGCAGCGTCGGGGTGAACAATGAGCAGTTCTTC
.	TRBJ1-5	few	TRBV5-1	CASSPTGYSNQPQHF	TGCGCCAGCAGCCCTACAGGGTATAGCAATCAGCCCCAGCATTTT
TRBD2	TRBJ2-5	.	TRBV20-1	CSARDLLAGEFQETQYF	TGCAGTGCTAGAGATTTGTTAGCGGGGGAGTTCCAAGAGACCCAGTACTTC
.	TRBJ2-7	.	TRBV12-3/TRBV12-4	CASRISGSYEQYF	TGTGCCAGCAGGATTAGCGGTTCCTACGAGCAGTACTTC
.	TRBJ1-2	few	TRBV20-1	CSARRGANYGYTF	TGCAGTGCTAGACGGGGGGCGAACTATGGCTACACCTTC
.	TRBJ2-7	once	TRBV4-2	CASSQNPRDSSYEQYF	TGTGCCAGCAGCCAAAATCCCCGGGACTCCTCCTACGAGCAGTACTTC
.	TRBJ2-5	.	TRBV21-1	CASGSDGGETQYF	TGTGCCAGCGGAAGTGACGGAGGGGAGACCCAGTACTTC
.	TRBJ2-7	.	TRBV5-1	CASSLASRTRPYEQYF	TGCGCCAGCAGCTTGGCAAGCAGGACACGACCCTACGAGCAGTACTTC
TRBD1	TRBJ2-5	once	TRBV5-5	CASSLGSGQGNQETQYF	TGTGCCAGCAGCTTGGGTTCCGGACAGGGAAACCAAGAGACCCAGTACTTC
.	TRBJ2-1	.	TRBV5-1	CASRLGPRDNEQFF	TGCGCCAGCAGGTTGGGACCCCGTGACAATGAGCAGTTCTTC
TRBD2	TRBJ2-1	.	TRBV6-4	CASSGNSGSKDEQFF	TGTGCCAGCAGCGGGAATAGCGGGAGTAAGGATGAGCAGTTCTTC
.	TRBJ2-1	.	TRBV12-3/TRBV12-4	CASSFRGVRDNEQFF	TGTGCCAGCAGTTTTAGGGGCGTACGAGACAATGAGCAGTTCTTC
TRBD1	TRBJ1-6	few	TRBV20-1	CSARDSNRGSYNSPLHF	TGCAGTGCTAGAGATTCGAACAGGGGATCCTATAATTCACCCCTCCACTTT
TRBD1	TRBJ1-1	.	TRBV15	CATSSEDRGTEAFF	TGTGCCACCAGCAGCGAGGACAGGGGTACTGAAGCTTTCTTT
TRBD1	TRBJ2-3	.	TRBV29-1	CSAVMTGTVGADTQYF	TGCAGCGCCGTCATGACTGGGACAGTGGGGGCAGATACGCAGTATTTT
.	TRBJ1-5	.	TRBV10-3	CATTPGDSNQPQHF	TGTGCCACCACTCCCGGGGATAGCAATCAGCCCCAGCATTTT
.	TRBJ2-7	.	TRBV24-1	CATSDSYEQYF	TGTGCCACCAGTGACTCCTACGAGCAGTACTTC
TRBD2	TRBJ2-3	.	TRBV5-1	CASSSGLAGLIPSTDTQYF	TGCGCCAGCAGCTCCGGACTAGCGGGTCTCATACCTAGCACAGATACGCAGTATTTT
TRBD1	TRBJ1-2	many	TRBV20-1	CSAFGTGGDSYYGYTF	TGCAGTGCGTTCGGGACAGGGGGAGATTCCTACTATGGCTACACCTTC
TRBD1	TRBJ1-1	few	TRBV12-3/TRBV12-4	CASRRQGVNTEAFF	TGTGCCAGCAGGAGACAGGGGGTAAACACTGAAGCTTTCTTT
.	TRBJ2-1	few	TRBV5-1	CASSIGTANEQFF	TGCGCCAGCAGCATCGGGACTGCTAACGAGCAGTTCTTC
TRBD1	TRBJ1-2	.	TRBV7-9	CASSDRGDYGYTF	TGTGCCAGCAGCGACAGGGGGGACTATGGCTACACCTTC
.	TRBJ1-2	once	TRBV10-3	CAISESWGINYGYTF	TGTGCCATCAGTGAGTCATGGGGGATTAACTATGGCTACACCTTC
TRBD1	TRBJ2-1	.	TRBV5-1	CASSLGTGSRPYYNEQFF	TGCGCCAGCAGCTTGGGGACAGGGTCTCGTCCATACTACAATGAGCAGTTCTTC
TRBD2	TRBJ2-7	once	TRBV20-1	CSASGTSGRAYNEQYF	TGCAGTGCCTCCGGGACTAGCGGGAGGGCATACAATGAGCAGTACTTC
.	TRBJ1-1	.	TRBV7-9	CASSLDGWNTEAFF	TGTGCCAGCAGCTTAGATGGGTGGAACACTGAAGCTTTCTTT
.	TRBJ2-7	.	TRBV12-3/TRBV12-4	CASSLRALTALSYEQYF	TGTGCCAGCAGTTTACGAGCTTTGACAGCCCTCTCCTACGAGCAGTACTTC
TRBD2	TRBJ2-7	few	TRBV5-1	CASSLDAGVSYEQYF	TGCGCCAGCAGCTTGGATGCGGGAGTATCGTACGAGCAGTACTTC
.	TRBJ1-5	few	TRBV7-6	CASSLVGSNNQPQHF	TGTGCCAGCAGCTTAGTCGGGAGTAACAATCAGCCCCAGCATTTT
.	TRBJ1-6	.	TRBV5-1	CASSSNPGSPLHF	TGCGCCAGCAGCTCTAATCCCGGTTCACCCCTCCACTTT
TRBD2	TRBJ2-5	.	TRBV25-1	CASSVPSGRGQETQYF	TGTGCCAGCAGTGTACCTAGCGGGAGGGGACAAGAGACCCAGTACTTC